The next 23 T cell receptor beta chains were all read from a single sample in a study of response to subunit inactivated influenza vaccine (dated by TCRdb to 2016 to 2019). The library was made by RT-PCR. TCRdb records Illumina HiSeq 2500 as the sequencer. TCRdb applied fastp at Q25 and MiXCR to the public reads, then kept only in-frame beta chains. Each entry is one CDR3 protein sequence, shown with its most common DNA and genes. This sample lists 650,000 or so distinct CDR3 sequences; 13% to 15% were detected once. Of the sample, about 7.6% is held by the ten largest clones. Sample: PBMCs from blood, taken approximately 15 days before vaccination. Receptor source: a man between 45 and 60 years old who received an inactivated influenza vaccine. Donor details come from another sample of the same person, matched by shared clones.

This clonotype was seen at least ten times. V usage is TRBV7-6 and J usage is TRBJ1-1; unclear D gene. From germline, CDR1 is SGHVS and CDR2 FNYEAQ. Trimming removed 0 bases at V and 5 bases at J, with 7 bases between. This CDR3 is 13 amino acids long. Here the CDR3 DNA reads TGTGCCAGCAGCTTAGCAGGGTTAACTGAAGCTTTCTTT. Encoded protein: CASSLAGLTEAFF.

The table lists this clonotype with a few counts. This sequence joins TRBV28 and TRBJ2-3, with 7 bases matching TRBD1. V shed 4 bases and J 0 bases; nucleotides not matched to a gene: 7. Germline-derived CDR1 and CDR2 are MDHEN and SYDVKM. CDR3 length: 16 amino acids. The CDR3 loop reads CASSSKTGRSTDTQYF. The CDR3, as DNA: TGTGCCAGCAGTTCCAAGACAGGGCGTAGCACAGATACGCAGTATTTT.

V gene TRBV7-6 combines with J gene TRBJ1-4, with D perhaps matching TRBD1 (6 bases). This CDR3 has 15 residues. Germline CDR1 and CDR2: SGHVS and FNYEAQ. The V end was cut by 5 bases, the J end by 3 bases, with 13 bases between. The CDR3 region has the DNA TGTGCCAGCAGCGCCTTACAGGGTCCTAATGAAAAACTGTTTTTT. The encoded protein is CASSALQGPNEKLFF.

This clonotype was recorded at least ten times. This chain uses TRBV9 with TRBJ1-1, with D possibly matching TRBD1 (6 bases). The CDR3 length is 16 residues. Deletions cut 3 bases from V and 0 bases from J, with 15 bases between. Germline CDR1 and CDR2: SGDLS and YYNGEE. In DNA, the CDR3 is TGTGCCAGCAGCGCCTCTTCAGGGGCCATGAACACTGAAGCTTTCTTT. Residues: CASSASSGAMNTEAFF.

This clonotype appeared many times. This chain links TRBV29-1 with TRBJ2-3, with 14 bases aligning to TRBD2. The length of the CDR3 is 16 residues. Germline loops: CDR1 SQVTM, CDR2 ANQGSEA. V dropped 6 bases and J dropped 2; count of bases not matched to a gene: 7. The CDR3 sequence: CSVSGTSGGFTDTQYF. The CDR3, as DNA: TGCAGCGTCTCCGGGACTAGCGGGGGTTTCACAGATACGCAGTATTTT.

In nucleotides, the CDR3 is TGTGCCAGCAGTTTATCGGCAGGGAGCTCTGGAAACACCATATATTTT. Residues: CASSLSAGSSGNTIYF. The chain recombines TRBV27 with TRBJ1-3, with a possible D match to TRBD1 (5 bases). Germline assignment: CDR1 MNHEY and CDR2 SMNVEV (reference sequence). Trimming pared 0 bases from V and 0 bases from J, leaving 9 bases between. This CDR3 comprises 16 residues.

The chain couples TRBV20-1 to TRBJ2-3; the match to TRBD2 covers 11 bases. Germline CDR1 is DFQATT and CDR2 is SNEGSKA (reference sequence). The CDR3 has 16 amino acids. The trim removed 4 bases at V and 5 bases at J, leaving 11 bases unmatched. The CDR3 region has the DNA TGCAGTGCTACCCTTATTAGCGGGAGGGCCCGAGATACGCAGTATTTT. Protein product: CSATLISGRARDTQYF.

The V call is TRBV10-3, the J call TRBJ2-7; D gene ambiguous. CDR1 and CDR2 from the germline V gene are ENHRY and SYGVKD. The CDR3 extends over 14 amino acids. V lost 4 bases, J lost 5 bases, and 15 bases lay in between. The CDR3, as DNA: TGTGCCATCAGTGCTGCCAGCCTGGCCGACGAGCAGTACTTC. Protein: CAISAASLADEQYF.

This clonotype occurred a few times. Here the CDR3 DNA reads TGTGCCAGCAATAGACCGGGAAGTTACAATGAGCAGTTCTTC. As protein: CASNRPGSYNEQFF. V and J are TRBV2 and TRBJ2-1, with D possibly matching TRBD2 (5 bases). The V end was cut by 7 bases, the J end by 4 bases, with 14 bases between. The CDR3 loop spans 14 amino acids. CDR1 and CDR2 (germline): SNHLY, FYNNEI.

The genes are TRBV20-1 and TRBJ2-1, with 8 positions matching TRBD2. From germline, CDR1 is DFQATT and CDR2 SNEGSKA (reference sequence). This CDR3 has 14 residues. V dropped 6 bases and J dropped 9; count of bases not matched to a gene: 13. In DNA form, the CDR3 reads TGCAGTGCCGAGAGTACGGGGGGGTATTTTGAGCAGTTCTTC. Amino acid sequence: CSAESTGGYFEQFF.

This clonotype was counted only a few times. This sequence joins TRBV6-1 and TRBJ1-3; D is uncertain. CDR1 MNHNS and CDR2 SASEGT come from the germline V gene. The CDR3 loop spans 15 amino acids. The V gene lost 7 bases and the J gene lost 0 bases, with 13 bases spanning the gap. The CDR3 coding sequence is TGTGCCAGCACCGAACAGATGAGCTCTGGAAACACCATATATTTT. Translating gives CASTEQMSSGNTIYF.

The chain is built from TRBV6-5 and TRBJ2-2; D unclear. The germline V gene has CDR1 MNHEY and CDR2 SVGAGI. V was pared by 4 bases and J by 2 bases, with 23 bases between. The CDR3 has 19 amino acids. CDR3 region: CASSSIGSRAPLNTGELFF. The CDR3 nucleotides read TGTGCCAGCAGTTCCATAGGGTCTCGTGCCCCCCTCAACACCGGGGAGCTGTTTTTT.

V is TRBV9 and J is TRBJ2-5; D is uncertain. Trimming stripped 4 bases from V and 5 bases from J, with 12 bases between. The CDR3 extends over 13 amino acids. Per germline, CDR1 SGDLS and CDR2 YYNGEE. CDR3 DNA: TGTGCCAGCAGCCCACAAGATGGGGAGACCCAGTACTTC. Amino acids: CASSPQDGETQYF. Together with reference TRBV9 and TRBJ2-5, the CDR3 gives the full variable domain: DSGVTQTPKHLITATGQRVTLRCSPRSGDLSVYWYQQSLDQGLQFLIQYYNGEERAKGNILERFSAQQFPDLHSELNLSSLELGDSALYFCASSPQDGETQYFGPGTRLLVL.

This clonotype showed up just a few times. The rearrangement joins TRBV12-3 or TRBV12-4 to TRBJ1-5; D ambiguous. The CDR3 contains 15 residues. V shed 3 bases and J shed 2 bases, with 11 bases lying between them. The CDR3 coding sequence is TGTGCCAGCAGTTTTGGGTCTAGGGGCAATCAGCCCCAGCATTTT. It specifies CASSFGSRGNQPQHF.

This clonotype appeared many times. V gene TRBV12-3 or TRBV12-4 combines with J gene TRBJ2-2; 7 bases are a match to TRBD1. After removal of 6 bases from V and 2 bases from J, the junction contained 6 bases not matched to a gene. The CDR3 consists of 15 residues. The CDR3 spells CASRPGQVNTGELFF. CDR3 sequence (DNA): TGTGCCAGCAGGCCCGGACAGGTTAACACCGGGGAGCTGTTTTTT.

This clonotype was seen only a few times. V gene TRBV6-6 combines with J gene TRBJ2-7, with TRBD1 identical over 7 bases. The CDR3 extends over 12 amino acids. Looked up from germline, CDR1 is MNHNY and CDR2 is SVGAGI (reference sequence). J was trimmed by 12 bases and V by 2 bases; bases with no gene match: 7. The CDR3 DNA sequence: TGTGCCAGCAGTTACCTCAAGGGACAGCCGTACTTC. Amino acid sequence: CASSYLKGQPYF.

This clonotype was observed a handful of times. V is TRBV15 and J is TRBJ2-3, with no clear D. The V end lost 1 base, the J end lost 4 bases, and 0 bases lay between the germline ends. The CDR3 runs to 11 residues. Germline V gene lookup returns CDR1 LNHNV and CDR2 YYDKDF (reference sequence). In nucleotides, the CDR3 is TGTGCCACCAGCAGAGCAGATACGCAGTATTTT. Encoded protein: CATSRADTQYF.

This clonotype showed up many times. The gene calls are TRBV3-1 and TRBJ2-1, with 7 positions matching TRBD2. This CDR3 region has 13 residues. The V gene's germline CDR1 is LGHDT and CDR2 YNNKEL (reference sequence). Unmatched junction bases numbered 6, after V lost 4 bases and J lost 9 bases. The CDR3 coding sequence is TGTGCCAGCAGCCGGGGAGGGTCGGGTGAGCAGTTCTTC. This gives the protein CASSRGGSGEQFF.

The genes are TRBV7-3 and TRBJ1-1; D uncertain. CDR3 length: 17 amino acids. Trimming stripped 5 bases from V and 0 bases from J, with 19 bases between. Germline values: CDR1 SGHTA, CDR2 FQGTGA. CDR3 sequence (DNA): TGTGCCAGCAGCGTAAGCGGGCGGCGCTCAATGAACACTGAAGCTTTCTTT. Translating gives CASSVSGRRSMNTEAFF.

This chain connects TRBV18 to TRBJ2-5; 10 nucleotides align to TRBD2. The CDR3 covers 16 residues. Losses at the gene ends were 0 bases for V and 2 bases for J; bases not matched to a gene: 3. Germline CDR1 reads KGHSH; CDR2 reads LQKENI. The DNA of the CDR3 is TGTGCCAGCTCACCACCGAGCGGGGGGGCACAAGAGACCCAGTACTTC. Protein product: CASSPPSGGAQETQYF.

V usage is TRBV5-1 and J usage is TRBJ1-1; TRBD1 aligns across 8 bases. Germline V CDR1 and CDR2: SGHRS, YFSETQ. With 1 base clipped from V and 0 bases from J, the junction kept 5 bases outside the gene matches. The CDR3 runs to 16 residues. CDR3: CASSLFQGALNTEAFF. CDR3 sequence (DNA): TGCGCCAGCAGCTTGTTTCAGGGGGCGTTGAACACTGAAGCTTTCTTT.

The sample holds a few counts of this clonotype. The V gene is TRBV10-3, the J gene TRBJ2-7, with 11 bases identical to TRBD2. V lost 4 bases to trimming and J lost 2 bases; unmatched junction nucleotides: 7. The CDR3 sequence is 16 residues long. Germline V lookup: CDR1 ENHRY, CDR2 SYGVKD. For the CDR3, the DNA is TGTGCCATCAGTGGGGCTAGCGGGGGGCCACCCTACGAGCAGTACTTC. This sequence encodes CAISGASGGPPYEQYF.

This clonotype appeared a few times. The V gene is TRBV14, the J gene TRBJ2-7; 7 bases are a match to TRBD1. The trim removed 3 bases at V and 3 bases at J, leaving 11 bases unmatched. Germline values: CDR1 SGHDN, CDR2 FVKESK. The CDR3 covers 16 residues. The chain's CDR3 is CASSHSQKQGFYEQYF. CDR3 DNA sequence: TGTGCCAGCAGCCACAGTCAGAAACAGGGGTTCTACGAGCAGTACTTC.